The 5 T cell receptor beta chains in this list originate from one sample, sequenced in a study of blood T cell repertoires in COVID-19. Clones were sequenced by immunoSEQ multiplex PCR, and TCRdb holds only the in-frame ones, with some missing. This sample has about 59,000 clones, with approximately 80% found just once. Source material: peripheral blood. The receptors derive from a man older than 75 with acute or convalescent COVID-19.

V and J are TRBV7-6 and TRBJ2-1; 8 nucleotides agree with TRBD2. Germline CDR1 SGHVS, CDR2 FNYEAQ. V shed 5 bases, J shed 10 bases, and the junction held 13 bases outside the gene matches. CDR3 length equals 15 residues. The CDR3 DNA is TGTGCCAGCAGCATACAGGCCACTAGCGGCGCGGAGCAGTTCTTC. It encodes CASSIQATSGAEQFF.

This clone showed up just a few times. V and J are TRBV5-5 and TRBJ2-7, with a weak D call TRBD2 (7 bases). This CDR3 contains 16 residues. From germline, CDR1 is SGHKS and CDR2 YYEKEE (reference sequence). V was shortened by 5 bases and J by 0 bases, with 18 bases between the two germline ends. CDR3 sequence reads: CASSFRGGPSSYEQYF. CDR3 sequence (DNA): TGTGCCAGCAGTTTTAGGGGGGGCCCAAGCTCCTACGAGCAGTACTTC.

The chain carries TRBV11-3 and TRBJ1-6; D not certain. This CDR3 contains 14 residues. Germline V gene data show CDR1 as SGHNT and CDR2 as YENEEA. V lost 1 base, J lost 7 bases, and 8 bases lay in between. The CDR3 here is CASSLGHPNSPLHF. The CDR3, as DNA: TGTGCCAGCAGCTTAGGACACCCGAATTCACCCCTCCACTTT.

The chain joins TRBV18 to TRBJ1-4; D gene uncertain. V lost 2 bases and J lost 5, with 6 bases in between. The CDR3 covers 13 residues. The germline gives CDR1 KGHSH, CDR2 LQKENI. CDR3 in DNA: TGTGCCAGCTCACCAGGGCCCAATGAAAAACTGTTTTTT. Translating gives CASSPGPNEKLFF.

This clone was picked up one time. CDR3 sequence (DNA): TGTGCCTGGGGTGGGATGGGGGGAAGCGGCTACACCTTC. Its protein is CAWGGMGGSGYTF. The chain carries TRBV30 and TRBJ1-2, with D perhaps TRBD1 (5 bases). Between the trimmed V and J ends, which lost 5 bases and 8 bases, there was a span of 18 bases. This CDR3 contains 13 residues. Germline assignment: CDR1 GTSNPN and CDR2 SVGIG (reference sequence).